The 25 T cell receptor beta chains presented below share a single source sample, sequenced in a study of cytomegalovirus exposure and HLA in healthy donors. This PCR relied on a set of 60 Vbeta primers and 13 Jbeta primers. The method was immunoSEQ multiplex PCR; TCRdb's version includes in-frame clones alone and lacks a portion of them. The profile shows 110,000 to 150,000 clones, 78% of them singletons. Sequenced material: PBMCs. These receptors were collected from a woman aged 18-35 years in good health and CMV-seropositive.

The CDR3 protein is CASSSGAGAPHNEQFF. Here the CDR3 DNA reads TGTGCCAGCAGTTCGGGGGCGGGGGCCCCCCACAATGAGCAGTTCTTC. The genes are TRBV27 and TRBJ2-1; D perhaps matches TRBD2 (7 bases). Germline V CDR1 and CDR2: MNHEY, SMNVEV (reference sequence). This CDR3 contains 16 residues. Trimming stripped 4 bases from V and 5 bases from J, with 18 bases between.

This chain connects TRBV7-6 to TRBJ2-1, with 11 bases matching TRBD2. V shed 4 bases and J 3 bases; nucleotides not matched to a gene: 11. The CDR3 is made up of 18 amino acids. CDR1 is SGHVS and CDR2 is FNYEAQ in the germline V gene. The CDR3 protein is CASSSSPLLAGGYNEQFF. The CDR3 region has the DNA TGTGCCAGCAGCTCCAGCCCCCTCCTAGCGGGAGGCTACAATGAGCAGTTCTTC.

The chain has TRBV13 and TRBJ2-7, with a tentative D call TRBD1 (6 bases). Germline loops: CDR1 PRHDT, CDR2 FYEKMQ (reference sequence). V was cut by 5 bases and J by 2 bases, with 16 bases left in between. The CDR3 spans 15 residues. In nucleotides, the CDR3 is TGTGCCAGCAGCCAGGGGCCGGGCCATACCTACGAGCAGTACTTC. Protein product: CASSQGPGHTYEQYF.

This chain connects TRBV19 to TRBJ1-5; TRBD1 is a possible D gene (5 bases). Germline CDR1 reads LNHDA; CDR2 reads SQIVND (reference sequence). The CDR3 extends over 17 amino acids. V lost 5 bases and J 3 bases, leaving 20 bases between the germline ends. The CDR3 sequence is CASSPVGRGGINQPQHF. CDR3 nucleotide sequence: TGTGCCAGTAGTCCGGTAGGGCGTGGGGGGATCAATCAGCCCCAGCATTTT.

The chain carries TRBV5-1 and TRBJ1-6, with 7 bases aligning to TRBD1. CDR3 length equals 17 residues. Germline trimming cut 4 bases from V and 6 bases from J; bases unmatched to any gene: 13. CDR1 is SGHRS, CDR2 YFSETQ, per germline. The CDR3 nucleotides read TGCGCCAGCAGCCGGTTCGGGACAGAGGTTCTTAATTCACCCCTCCACTTT. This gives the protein CASSRFGTEVLNSPLHF. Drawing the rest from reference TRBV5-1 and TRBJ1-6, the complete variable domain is KAGVTQTPRYLIKTRGQQVTLSCSPISGHRSVSWYQQTPGQGLQFLFEYFSETQRNKGNFPGRFSGRQFSNSRSEMNVSTLELGDSALYLCASSRFGTEVLNSPLHFGNGTRLTVT.

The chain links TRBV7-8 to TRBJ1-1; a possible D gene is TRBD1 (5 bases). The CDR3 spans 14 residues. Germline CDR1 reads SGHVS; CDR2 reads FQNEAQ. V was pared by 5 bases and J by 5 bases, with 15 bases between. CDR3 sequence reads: CASSPSGGFTEAFF. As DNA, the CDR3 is TGTGCCAGCAGCCCAAGTGGGGGGTTTACTGAAGCTTTCTTT.

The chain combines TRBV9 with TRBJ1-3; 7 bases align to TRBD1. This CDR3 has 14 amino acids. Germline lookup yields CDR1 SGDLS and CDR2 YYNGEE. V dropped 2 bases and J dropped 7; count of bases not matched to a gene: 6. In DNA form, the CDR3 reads TGTGCCAGCAGCGTGGGACAGTCTTCGAACACCATATATTTT. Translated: CASSVGQSSNTIYF. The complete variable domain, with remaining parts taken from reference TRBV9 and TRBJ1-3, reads DSGVTQTPKHLITATGQRVTLRCSPRSGDLSVYWYQQSLDQGLQFLIQYYNGEERAKGNILERFSAQQFPDLHSELNLSSLELGDSALYFCASSVGQSSNTIYFGEGSWLTVV.

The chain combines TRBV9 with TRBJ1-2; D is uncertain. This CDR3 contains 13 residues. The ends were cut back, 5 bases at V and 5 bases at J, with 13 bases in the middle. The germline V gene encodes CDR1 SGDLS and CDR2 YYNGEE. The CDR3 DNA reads TGTGCCAGCAGGGGCCCGCACCATTATGGCTACACCTTC. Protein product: CASRGPHHYGYTF.

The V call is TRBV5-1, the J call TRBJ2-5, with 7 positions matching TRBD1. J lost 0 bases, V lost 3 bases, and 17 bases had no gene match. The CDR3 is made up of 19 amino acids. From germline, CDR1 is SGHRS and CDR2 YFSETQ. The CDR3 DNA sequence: TGCGCCAGCAGCTGGACCGGGACAGCCTTAAGCACGTACCAAGAGACCCAGTACTTC. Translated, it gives CASSWTGTALSTYQETQYF.

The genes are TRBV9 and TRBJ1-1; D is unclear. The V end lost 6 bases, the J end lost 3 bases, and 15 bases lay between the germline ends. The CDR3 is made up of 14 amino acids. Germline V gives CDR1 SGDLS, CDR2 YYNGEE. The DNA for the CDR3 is TGTGCCAGCAACCCCTGGGAGCCGTACACTGAAGCTTTCTTT. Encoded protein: CASNPWEPYTEAFF.

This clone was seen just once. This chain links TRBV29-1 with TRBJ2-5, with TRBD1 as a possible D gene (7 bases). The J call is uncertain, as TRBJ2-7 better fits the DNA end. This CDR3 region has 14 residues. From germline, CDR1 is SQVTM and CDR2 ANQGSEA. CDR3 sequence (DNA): TGCAGCGTTGACCTGACAGGGACTCGCTACGAGCAGTACTTC. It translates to CSVDLTGTRYEQYF.

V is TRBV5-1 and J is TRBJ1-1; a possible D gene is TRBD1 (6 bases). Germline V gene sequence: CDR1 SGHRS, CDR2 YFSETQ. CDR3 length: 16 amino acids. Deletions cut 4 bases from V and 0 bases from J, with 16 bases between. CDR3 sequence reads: CASSRGETGMNTEAFF. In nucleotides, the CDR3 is TGCGCCAGCAGCCGGGGAGAAACAGGGATGAACACTGAAGCTTTCTTT.

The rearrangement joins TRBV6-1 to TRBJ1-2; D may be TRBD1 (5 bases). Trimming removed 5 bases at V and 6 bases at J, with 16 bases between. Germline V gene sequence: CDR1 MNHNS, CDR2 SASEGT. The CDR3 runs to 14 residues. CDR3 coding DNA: TGTGCCAGCAGTTCTCAGGGAGGAGCGCATGGCTACACCTTC. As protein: CASSSQGGAHGYTF.

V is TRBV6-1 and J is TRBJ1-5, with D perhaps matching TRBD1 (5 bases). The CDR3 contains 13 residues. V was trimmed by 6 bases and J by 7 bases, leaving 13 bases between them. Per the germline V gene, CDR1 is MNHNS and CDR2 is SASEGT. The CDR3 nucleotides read TGTGCCAGCAGATGGGGGGGGGACCAGCCCCAGCATTTT. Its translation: CASRWGGDQPQHF.

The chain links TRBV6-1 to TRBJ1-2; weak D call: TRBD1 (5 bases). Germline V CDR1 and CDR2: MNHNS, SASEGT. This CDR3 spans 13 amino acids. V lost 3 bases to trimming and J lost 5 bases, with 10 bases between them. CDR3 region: CASSEIRGYGYTF. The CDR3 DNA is TGTGCCAGCAGTGAGATAAGGGGTTATGGCTACACCTTC.

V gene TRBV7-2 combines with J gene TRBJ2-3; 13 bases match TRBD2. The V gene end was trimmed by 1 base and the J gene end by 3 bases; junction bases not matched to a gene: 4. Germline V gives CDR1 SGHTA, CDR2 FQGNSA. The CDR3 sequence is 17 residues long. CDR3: CASSLGRLAGGTDTQYF. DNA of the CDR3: TGTGCCAGCAGCTTAGGGCGACTAGCGGGGGGTACAGATACGCAGTATTTT.

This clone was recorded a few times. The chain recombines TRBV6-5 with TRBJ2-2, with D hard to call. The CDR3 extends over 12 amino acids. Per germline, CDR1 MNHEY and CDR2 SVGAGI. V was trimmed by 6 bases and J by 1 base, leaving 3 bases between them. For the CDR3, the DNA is TGTGCCAGCAGCCAGAACACCGGGGAGCTGTTTTTT. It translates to CASSQNTGELFF.

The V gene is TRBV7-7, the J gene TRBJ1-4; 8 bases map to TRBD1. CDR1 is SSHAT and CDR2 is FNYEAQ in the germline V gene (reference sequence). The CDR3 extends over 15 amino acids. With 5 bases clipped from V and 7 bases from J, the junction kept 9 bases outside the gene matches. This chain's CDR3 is CASSPAGTGGEKLFF. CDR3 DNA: TGTGCCAGCAGCCCCGCAGGGACAGGCGGTGAAAAACTGTTTTTT. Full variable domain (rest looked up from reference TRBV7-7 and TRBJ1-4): GAGVSQSPRYKVTKRGQDVTLRCDPISSHATLYWYQQALGQGPEFLTYFNYEAQPDKSGLPSDRFSAERPEGSISTLTIQRTEQRDSAMYRCASSPAGTGGEKLFFGSGTQLSVL.

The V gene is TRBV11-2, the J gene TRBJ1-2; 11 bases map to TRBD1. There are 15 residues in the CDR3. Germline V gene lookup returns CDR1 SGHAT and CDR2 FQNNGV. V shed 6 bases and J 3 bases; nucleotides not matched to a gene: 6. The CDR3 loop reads CASRQPGQGDYGYTF. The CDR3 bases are TGTGCCAGCAGGCAACCGGGACAGGGGGACTATGGCTACACCTTC.

CDR3 loop: CASSTPGQGYGYTF. As DNA, the CDR3 is TGTGCCAGTAGTACCCCGGGACAGGGCTATGGCTACACCTTC. The chain couples TRBV19 to TRBJ1-2, with 9 bases fitting TRBD1. CDR1 and CDR2 (germline): LNHDA, SQIVND (reference sequence). The CDR3 is 14 residues long. V dropped 4 bases and J dropped 4; count of bases not matched to a gene: 4.

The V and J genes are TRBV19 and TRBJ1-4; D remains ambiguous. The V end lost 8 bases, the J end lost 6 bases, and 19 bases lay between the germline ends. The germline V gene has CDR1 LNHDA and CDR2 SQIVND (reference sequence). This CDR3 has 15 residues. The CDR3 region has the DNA TGTGCCAGTTCCCTCTCACGCGGTAAATATGAAAAACTGTTTTTT. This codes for CASSLSRGKYEKLFF.

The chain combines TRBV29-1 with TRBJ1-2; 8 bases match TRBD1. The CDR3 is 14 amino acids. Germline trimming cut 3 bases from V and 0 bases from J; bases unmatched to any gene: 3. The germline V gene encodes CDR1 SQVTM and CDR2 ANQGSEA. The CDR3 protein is CSVEETGANYGYTF. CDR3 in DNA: TGCAGCGTTGAGGAGACAGGGGCTAACTATGGCTACACCTTC.

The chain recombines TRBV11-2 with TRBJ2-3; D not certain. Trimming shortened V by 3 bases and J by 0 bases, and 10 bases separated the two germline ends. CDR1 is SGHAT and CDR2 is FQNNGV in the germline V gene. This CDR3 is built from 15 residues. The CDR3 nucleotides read TGTGCCAGCAGCTTGAAAACCACTAGCACAGATACGCAGTATTTT. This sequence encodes CASSLKTTSTDTQYF.

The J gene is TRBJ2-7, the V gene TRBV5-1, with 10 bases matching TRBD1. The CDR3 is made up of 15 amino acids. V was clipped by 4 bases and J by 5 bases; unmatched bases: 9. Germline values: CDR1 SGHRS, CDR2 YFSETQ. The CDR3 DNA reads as TGCGCCAGCAGCCCCACCCCGGGACAGGGGAACGAGCAGTACTTC. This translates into CASSPTPGQGNEQYF. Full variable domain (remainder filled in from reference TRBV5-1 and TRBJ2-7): KAGVTQTPRYLIKTRGQQVTLSCSPISGHRSVSWYQQTPGQGLQFLFEYFSETQRNKGNFPGRFSGRQFSNSRSEMNVSTLELGDSALYLCASSPTPGQGNEQYFGPGTRLTVT.

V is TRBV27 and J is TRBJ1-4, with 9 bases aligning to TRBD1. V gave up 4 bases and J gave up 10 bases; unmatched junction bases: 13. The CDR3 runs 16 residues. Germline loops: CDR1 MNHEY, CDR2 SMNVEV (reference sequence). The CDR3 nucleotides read TGTGCCAGCAGTTCCCCCATCCGGGACAGGGATCCAAAACTGTTTTTT. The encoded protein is CASSSPIRDRDPKLFF.